Here is one T cell receptor beta chain with its context. The entry originates in a study of a mutant IDH1 vaccine in newly diagnosed glioma. Profiling relied on immunoSEQ multiplex PCR, and the TCRdb table lists in-frame clones only, not all of them. The top ten hold 6% to 8% of the sample, which has just under 95,000 clones, around 80% seen once. The sample's time point: baseline, week 1 (first vaccination visit). Indicated treatment: pre-vaccination baseline after standard-of-care therapy. Germline V gives CDR1 SGDLS, CDR2 YYNGEE. With V trimmed by 3 bases and J by 8 bases, 29 bases remained unmatched. CDR3 length equals 21 residues.

Sequenced material: PBMCs, taken from a glioma patient treated with radiotherapy, temozolomide or both. The chain recombines TRBV9 with TRBJ2-4; TRBD1 matches at 7 bases. This TCR was sampled from a man between 35 and 55 years old with glioma. Written as DNA, the CDR3 is TGTGCCAGCAGCGGAAGTACCCATCGACAGGGCCGGGGCAGGTCCTCGGACATTCAGTACTTC. It encodes CASSGSTHRQGRGRSSDIQYF.